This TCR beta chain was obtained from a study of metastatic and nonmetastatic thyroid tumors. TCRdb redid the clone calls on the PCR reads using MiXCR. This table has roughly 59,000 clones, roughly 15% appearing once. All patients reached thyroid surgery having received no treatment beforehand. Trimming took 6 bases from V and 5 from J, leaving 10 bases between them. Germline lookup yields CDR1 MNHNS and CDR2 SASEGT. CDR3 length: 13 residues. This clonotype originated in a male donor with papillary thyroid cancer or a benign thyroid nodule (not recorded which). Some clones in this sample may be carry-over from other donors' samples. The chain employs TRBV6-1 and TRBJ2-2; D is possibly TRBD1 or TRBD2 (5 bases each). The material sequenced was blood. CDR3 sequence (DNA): TGTGCCAGCAGGGGGGTGGGTACCGGGGAGCTGTTTTTT. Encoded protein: CASRGVGTGELFF.